The 21 T cell receptor beta chains in this list originate from one sample, sequenced in a study of cytomegalovirus exposure and HLA in healthy donors (dated by TCRdb to the late 2010s). Library construction relied on the immunoSEQ multiplex PCR assay. For the multiplex PCR, a mixture combining 60 forward primers for TCR Vbeta segments and 13 reverse primers for TCR Jbeta segments was used. Here the immuneACCESS table is served through TCRdb, limited to in-frame sequences with V and J called. Missing clones are a known gap in these copies; in checked studies unresolved V genes cover under half, and the rest lacks a known reason. The sample includes around 150,000 clones, with roughly 85% observed a single time. The leading ten clones occupy 6.5% to 7% of the sample. Sequencing was carried out using PBMCs. These receptors were taken from a man aged 35-49 years in good health and CMV-seropositive.

This clone was recorded once. The gene calls are TRBV7-9 and TRBJ1-3, with a possible D match to TRBD1 (5 bases). CDR3 size: 13 residues. V lost 9 bases and J lost 3, with 12 bases in between. Germline CDR1 and CDR2: SEHNR and FQNEAQ (reference sequence). CDR3 in DNA: TGTGCCAGTGGAAGGGGAAATGGAAACACCATATATTTT. Translated: CASGRGNGNTIYF.

There are a few counts of this clone. This sequence joins TRBV2 and TRBJ1-5; D perhaps matches TRBD1 (5 bases). The germline V gene encodes CDR1 SNHLY and CDR2 FYNNEI. V was clipped by 2 bases and J by 8 bases, with 16 bases between them. This CDR3 comprises 15 residues. The CDR3, as DNA: TGTGCCAGCAGTGAAAGGGGAGGGATCCTTGAGCCCCAGCATTTT. This codes for CASSERGGILEPQHF.

This chain joins TRBV7-2 and TRBJ1-5, with D unclear. From germline, CDR1 is SGHTA and CDR2 FQGNSA. V dropped 4 bases and J dropped 6 bases, with 13 bases sitting between them. The CDR3 totals 14 residues. The CDR3 DNA sequence: TGTGCCAGCAGCTACCCCGGACGGGGTCAGCCCCAGCATTTT. Protein sequence: CASSYPGRGQPQHF.

A few counts support this clone. V is TRBV5-4 and J is TRBJ2-2; 11 nucleotides align to TRBD1. Germline V gene data show CDR1 as SGHNT and CDR2 as YYREEE (reference sequence). The CDR3 is 16 amino acids. Trimming took 2 bases from V and 4 from J; bases not matched to a gene: 4. CDR3 protein: CASSLGQGASTGELFF. Written as DNA, the CDR3 is TGTGCCAGCAGCTTAGGACAGGGGGCAAGCACCGGGGAGCTGTTTTTT.

The V and J genes are TRBV18 and TRBJ2-5, with 10 bases identical to TRBD2. The CDR3 runs to 18 residues. Germline V gene lookup returns CDR1 KGHSH and CDR2 LQKENI. Germline trimming cut 0 bases from V and 5 bases from J; bases unmatched to any gene: 12. The CDR3 DNA is TGTGCCAGCTCACCACCGGGGTTTCGGCTAGCGGGAGAGGAGACCCAGTACTTC. This encodes CASSPPGFRLAGEETQYF.

This clone has only a few counts. The CDR3 nucleotides are TGTGCCAGCACCCCGACAGGGGGCCTCCATGAAGCTTTCTTT. Amino acid sequence: CASTPTGGLHEAFF. This chain connects TRBV27 to TRBJ1-1; 10 bases fit TRBD1. The CDR3 has 14 amino acids. Germline assignment: CDR1 MNHEY and CDR2 SMNVEV (reference sequence). V dropped 7 bases and J dropped 7; count of bases not matched to a gene: 9.

J is TRBJ1-1 and V is TRBV5-1; 7 bases are shared with TRBD1. The germline CDR1 and CDR2 sequences are SGHRS and YFSETQ. The CDR3 contains 15 residues. V lost 3 bases to trimming and J lost 5 bases; unmatched junction nucleotides: 10. The DNA for the CDR3 is TGCGCCAGCAGCTCGGGGAAGGGGGCGAGTACTGAAGCTTTCTTT. Translated: CASSSGKGASTEAFF.

The V gene is TRBV19, the J gene TRBJ2-7; 8 positions agree with TRBD2. The CDR3 extends over 13 amino acids. V shed 7 bases, J shed 2 bases, and the junction held 4 bases outside the gene matches. Germline CDR1 is LNHDA and CDR2 is SQIVND (reference sequence). CDR3 region: CASKSGSTYEQYF. The CDR3 nucleotides are TGTGCCAGTAAAAGCGGGAGTACCTACGAGCAGTACTTC.

A remark on this clone: One end of the junction does not line up with germline, which may come from a read error. This chain uses TRBV7-9 with TRBJ1-1, with D unresolved. Germline CDR1 and CDR2: SEHNR and FQNEAQ (reference sequence). The length of the CDR3 is 12 residues. The CDR3 bases are TGTTCCAGCAGCTTAGGAGGTACTGAAGCTTTCTTT. Protein sequence: CSSSLGGTEAFF.

The V and J genes are TRBV12-5 and TRBJ1-1, with D unclear. Germline CDR1 LGHNT, CDR2 FRNRAP. The CDR3 is 16 residues long. V was pared by 4 bases and J by 5 bases, with 20 bases between. The CDR3 region has the DNA TGTGCTAGTGGTTCGACTAGCCCTGGGAGAGGGACTGAAGCTTTCTTT. Its protein product is CASGSTSPGRGTEAFF.

The CDR3 sequence: CASSQDWGRGSGANVLTF. The CDR3 DNA sequence: TGTGCCAGCAGCCAAGATTGGGGCAGGGGGTCGGGGGCCAACGTCCTGACTTTC. The V gene is TRBV14, the J gene TRBJ2-6; TRBD1 agrees at 7 bases. CDR1 SGHDN and CDR2 FVKESK come from the germline V gene. With 0 bases clipped from V and 4 bases from J, the junction kept 9 bases outside the gene matches. The CDR3 totals 18 residues. The variable domain in full, completed from reference TRBV14 and TRBJ2-6, reads EAGVTQFPSHSVIEKGQTVTLRCDPISGHDNLYWYRRVMGKEIKFLLHFVKESKQDESGMPNNRFLAERTGGTYSTLKVQPAELEDSGVYFCASSQDWGRGSGANVLTFGAGSRLTVL.

This chain links TRBV5-1 with TRBJ1-2, with 9 positions matching TRBD1. The CDR3 is 15 amino acids. Germline V gene lookup returns CDR1 SGHRS and CDR2 YFSETQ. Unmatched junction bases numbered 12, after V lost 4 bases and J lost 8 bases. The CDR3 coding sequence is TGCGCCAGCAGCACATCGACAGGGGGAGTTGGGGGCTACACCTTC. It translates to CASSTSTGGVGGYTF.

The chain is built from TRBV25-1 and TRBJ2-3; D possibly corresponds to TRBD2 (6 bases). The CDR3 covers 16 residues. Trimming removed 5 bases at V and 1 base at J, with 16 bases between. Per the germline V gene, CDR1 is MGHDK and CDR2 is SYGVNS. Written as DNA, the CDR3 is TGTGCCAGCAGTCGAGCGGACTACAGCCGCACAGATACGCAGTATTTT. It encodes CASSRADYSRTDTQYF.

In nucleotides, the CDR3 is TGTGCCAGTAGTTTCCGACAGGCAACTAATGAAAAACTGTTTTTT. Translation: CASSFRQATNEKLFF. The chain joins TRBV19 to TRBJ1-4, with D perhaps TRBD1 (6 bases). V was shortened by 5 bases and J by 0 bases, with 10 bases between the two germline ends. Germline-derived CDR1 and CDR2 are LNHDA and SQIVND (reference sequence). The CDR3 has 15 amino acids.

This clone is a singleton in its sample. The gene calls are TRBV6-6 and TRBJ2-5; 8 bases map to TRBD1. The CDR3 contains 15 residues. With V trimmed by 7 bases and J by 1 base, 8 bases remained unmatched. From germline, CDR1 is MNHNY and CDR2 SVGAGI (reference sequence). The CDR3 DNA reads as TGTGCCAGCATAAGGGACAGGCTCTCCCAAGAGACCCAGTACTTC. It encodes CASIRDRLSQETQYF.

This clone was observed a single time. V and J are TRBV29-1 and TRBJ2-2; 7 positions match TRBD2. The J segment lost 4 bases and the V segment lost 4 bases, leaving 3 bases of the junction unmatched. CDR3 length: 13 amino acids. Germline V gives CDR1 SQVTM, CDR2 ANQGSEA. In nucleotides, the CDR3 is TGCAGCGTTGGTCGGGAGGCCACCGGGGAGCTGTTTTTT. This codes for CSVGREATGELFF.

This clone occurred a few times. The rearrangement links TRBV6-5 to TRBJ1-5; 8 bases are shared with TRBD1. CDR3 length: 15 residues. Germline V gene lookup returns CDR1 MNHEY and CDR2 SVGAGI. The junction had 3 bases not matched to a gene; V was cut back by 3 bases and J by 2 bases. CDR3 sequence (DNA): TGTGCCAGCAGTTATTCAGGGGGCGGCAATCAGCCCCAGCATTTT. Amino acid sequence: CASSYSGGGNQPQHF.

Details on this clone: One end of the junction is discordant with germline, which a read error may explain. The chain has TRBV4-2 and TRBJ1-5; 9 nucleotides align to TRBD1. CDR3 size: 18 residues. The germline gives CDR1 LGHNA, CDR2 YNFKEQ. CDR3 DNA sequence: TGTGCCAGCAGCCAAGGGGGACCGGGACAGGGTCTTGATCAGTCCCAGCATTTT. It yields the protein CASSQGGPGQGLDQSQHF.

This chain links TRBV6-1 with TRBJ2-5; D remains ambiguous. With 6 bases removed from V and 4 bases from J, the gap between germline ends came to 6 bases. This CDR3 region has 11 residues. Germline V gives CDR1 MNHNS, CDR2 SASEGT. CDR3 coding DNA: TGTGCCAGCAGCTCGGGAGAGACCCAGTACTTC. This gives the protein CASSSGETQYF.

V is TRBV5-6 and J is TRBJ2-5; D is possibly TRBD2 (5 bases). The CDR3 is made up of 15 amino acids. The germline V and J ends were trimmed by 4 bases and 2 bases, with 15 bases remaining between them. Germline CDR1 and CDR2: SGHDT and YYEEEE. The CDR3 sequence is CASSGQYSGQETQYF. For the CDR3, the DNA is TGTGCCAGCAGCGGGCAGTACTCGGGACAAGAGACCCAGTACTTC.

The gene calls are TRBV19 and TRBJ2-7; D might be TRBD2 (6 bases). The V gene lost 5 bases and the J gene lost 3 bases, with 17 bases spanning the gap. The CDR3 length is 15 residues. CDR1 is LNHDA and CDR2 is SQIVND in the germline V gene (reference sequence). CDR3 residues: CASSPRGSGFYEQYF. In DNA, the CDR3 is TGTGCCAGTAGTCCGCGGGGTAGCGGCTTCTACGAGCAGTACTTC. The variable domain in full, with the rest retrieved from reference TRBV19 and TRBJ2-7, is DGGITQSPKYLFRKEGQNVTLSCEQNLNHDAMYWYRQDPGQGLRLIYYSQIVNDFQKGDIAEGYSVSREKKESFPLTVTSAQKNPTAFYLCASSPRGSGFYEQYFGPGTRLTVT.